The present entry profiles one TCR beta chain with its context. The PCR was carried out with 60 Vbeta primers and 13 Jbeta primers. Measured with immunoSEQ multiplex PCR; TCRdb has only the in-frame clones, and not every one. The sample carries around 190,000 clones, about 76% recorded once. This CDR3 is 15 amino acids long. V gave up 5 bases and J gave up 1 base, with 14 bases separating them. CDR1 is MNHEY and CDR2 is SVGAGI in the germline V gene. This sample stems from a study of cytomegalovirus exposure and HLA in healthy donors. The chain recombines TRBV6-5 with TRBJ1-1, with TRBD1 as a possible D gene (5 bases). Sequences were obtained from PBMCs. The receptor comes from a woman aged 45-65 years in good health and CMV-seronegative. The CDR3 nucleotides are TGTGCCAGCAGTCCCCTCAGGGTGGGGAACACTGAAGCTTTCTTT. It translates to CASSPLRVGNTEAFF.